One sample yielded the 7 T cell receptor beta chains listed below, sequenced in a study of blood T cell repertoires in COVID-19. Sequencing was performed with immunoSEQ multiplex PCR; in TCRdb, only in-frame clones are kept and a portion is missing. The sample lists 250,000 to 350,000 clones, around 81% occurring once. The sample comprised peripheral blood. These receptors all come from a woman in her 50s with active or convalescent COVID-19.

The rearrangement uses TRBV4-1 and TRBJ2-5, with 9 bases fitting TRBD2. V was clipped by 3 bases and J by 7 bases; unmatched bases: 15. The CDR3 totals 17 residues. Germline CDR1 and CDR2: MGHRA and YSYEKL. CDR3 nucleotides: TGCGCCAGCAGCCAGCCGACTAGCGGATCACGACGAGCGACCCAGTACTTC. Protein: CASSQPTSGSRRATQYF.

The CDR3 nucleotides read TGTGCCAGCAGTGTTCCCTTGGGCCGACGGAGCACAGATACGCAGTATTTT. Protein product: CASSVPLGRRSTDTQYF. V usage is TRBV6-1 and J usage is TRBJ2-3, with D uncertain. The CDR3 consists of 17 residues. Germline lookup yields CDR1 MNHNS and CDR2 SASEGT. V lost 4 bases to trimming and J lost 0 bases, with 17 bases between them.

The chain is built from TRBV4-2 and TRBJ2-1; 10 bases align to TRBD2. The CDR3 consists of 16 residues. J was trimmed by 6 bases and V by 5 bases; bases with no gene match: 10. Germline V gives CDR1 LGHNA, CDR2 YNFKEQ. This CDR3 reads CASSFSLAGGSNEQFF. The DNA for the CDR3 is TGTGCCAGCAGCTTCTCTTTAGCGGGGGGAAGCAATGAGCAGTTCTTC.

The chain has TRBV6-1 and TRBJ1-5; D not certain. Trimming shortened V by 2 bases and J by 0 bases, and 8 bases separated the two germline ends. Germline CDR1 reads MNHNS; CDR2 reads SASEGT. This CDR3 is 15 amino acids long. The CDR3, as DNA: TGTGCCAGCAGTGAAAACGGTTATAGCAATCAGCCCCAGCATTTT. This codes for CASSENGYSNQPQHF.

The chain couples TRBV19 to TRBJ1-1, with TRBD1 matching 8 bases. CDR3 size: 13 residues. Germline lookup yields CDR1 LNHDA and CDR2 SQIVND (reference sequence). Trimming removed 6 bases from V and 5 bases from J; junction bases left unmatched: 5. CDR3 residues: CASSPRDRTEAFF. The CDR3, as DNA: TGTGCCAGTAGCCCTAGGGACAGGACTGAAGCTTTCTTT.

This rearrangement joins TRBV27 to TRBJ2-3, with TRBD2 matching 13 bases. V shed 6 bases and J 3 bases; nucleotides not matched to a gene: 12. The CDR3 has 18 residues. Germline lookup yields CDR1 MNHEY and CDR2 SMNVEV (reference sequence). This chain's CDR3 is CASSSTSGRAGRTDTQYF. As DNA, the CDR3 is TGTGCCAGCAGCTCCACTAGCGGGAGGGCCGGGAGAACAGATACGCAGTATTTT.

The chain employs TRBV28 and TRBJ2-1; D may be TRBD1 (5 bases). Trimming took off 7 bases at V and 0 bases at J, with 13 bases between the two ends. This CDR3 comprises 15 residues. CDR1 and CDR2 from the germline V gene are MDHEN and SYDVKM. CDR3 sequence: CASNLHRSSYNEQFF. The DNA for the CDR3 is TGTGCCAGCAACCTTCACAGGAGCTCCTACAATGAGCAGTTCTTC.